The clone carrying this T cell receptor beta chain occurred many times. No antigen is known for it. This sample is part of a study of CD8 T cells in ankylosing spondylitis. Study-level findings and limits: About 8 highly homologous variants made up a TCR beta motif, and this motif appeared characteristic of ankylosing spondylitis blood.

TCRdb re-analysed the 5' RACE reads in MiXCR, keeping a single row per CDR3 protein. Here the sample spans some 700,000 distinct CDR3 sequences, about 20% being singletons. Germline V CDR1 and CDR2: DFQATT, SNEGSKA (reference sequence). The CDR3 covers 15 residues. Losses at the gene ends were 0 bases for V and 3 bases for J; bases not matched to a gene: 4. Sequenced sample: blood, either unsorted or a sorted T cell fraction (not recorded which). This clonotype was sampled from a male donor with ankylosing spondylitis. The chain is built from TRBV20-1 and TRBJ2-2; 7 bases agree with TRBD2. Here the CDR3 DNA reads TGCAGTGCTAGAGAAGGGACTACCGACACCGGGGAGCTGTTTTTT. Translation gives CSAREGTTDTGELFF.